This TCR beta chain was sequenced during a study of CD8 T cells in Susac syndrome. Germline CDR1 and CDR2: SGHNT and YYREEE (reference sequence). This CDR3 contains 16 residues. J lost 2 bases, V lost 4 bases, and 6 bases had no gene match. RNA totalling roughly 0.5 to 1 ug underwent reverse transcription with random hexamers. TCR beta CDR3 was amplified by immunoSEQ covering 54 Vbeta and 13 Jbeta. Via MiXCR, TCRdb re-called the immunoSEQ multiplex PCR reads, giving one row per CDR3 protein. The data contain 200,000 to 250,000 distinct CDR3 sequences, just under 95% of them singletons. CD8+ and CD4+ blood T cells underwent TCR beta sequencing. The multiple sclerosis controls comprised treatment-naive patients whose relapsing-remitting disease was stable or active. FACS was used to enrich TEMRA cells, whereas the CD8+ and CD4+ T cells were obtained by negative isolation.

The sequenced sample consisted of CD4+ T cells from PBMCs. This chain connects TRBV5-4 to TRBJ1-6; 7 bases are shared with TRBD1. This clonotype was sampled from a human donor with multiple sclerosis. The CDR3 sequence: CASSPQGITYNSPLHF. The CDR3 DNA follows: TGTGCCAGCAGCCCACAGGGGATCACCTATAATTCACCCCTCCACTTT.